Included here is one TCR beta chain sequence, with context. The antigen this receptor binds is unknown. No much larger clonotype is one base removed from it; base qualities were not supplied. Taken from the germline V gene, the CDR1 and CDR2 loops are SGHNT and YENEEA. Clipping removes 5 bases from V and 5 bases from J, with 8 as the unmatched junction base count. The CDR3 has 15 amino acids, counting the end cysteine and phenylalanine. Of the read, only the CDR3 DNA is kept; its 45 bases are in frame from base 1. These data are taken from a study of blood T cell repertoires in COVID-19 (dated by TCRdb to 2020 to 2022). For the wider study: Samples from collaborators originated in the United States, Italy and Spain and spanned both the acute and convalescent phases of COVID-19. The material from the prospective study consisted of cDNA or gDNA derived from T cells, B-cell-depleted T cells, or PBMCs. Deeply sampled blood TCRbeta repertoires from subjects exposed to, actively infected with, or recovered from COVID-19 were included in the dataset. The repertoires were released in a freely available public database meant as a resource for research on the immune response to SARS-CoV-2. Samples came from the ongoing ImmuneRACE study (first 160 participants) plus 1,254 subjects from 6 global collaborators. The sample metadata nearly always contained a de-identified subject ID, COVID-19 status, age in years and sex. Where HLA class I and class II types were available, the types were taken from metadata supplied by the sample provider, not from assay-based typing.

TCRbeta CDR3 regions were amplified from genomic DNA using the immunoSEQ Assay, a bias-controlled multiplex PCR. Per the original workflow: Within the assay, amplification of reference gene primers was used to estimate how many nucleated cells each sample contained. To quantify the absolute abundance of each unique TCRbeta CDR3 rearrangement, sequence reads were collapsed and filtered. For each sample, productive Simpson clonality was calculated as the square root of Simpson's diversity index over productive rearrangements. TCRdb took over this immuneACCESS table, retaining in-frame rearrangements with V and J assigned. Such tables are incomplete; in checked studies, under half of the missing clones stem from an unresolved V gene, and the remainder is unexplained. The DNA gave D and trimming, while V, J and clone size come from that table. The table for this sample lists 250,000 to 300,000 clones; roughly nine tenths of them were counted only once. The top ten clones comprise around 3.6% of the sample.

The collaborating institutions used their own protocols to collect whole blood in K2EDTA tubes. For TCRbeta analysis, collaborators shipped samples in one of three forms: frozen whole blood, isolated PBMCs, or DNA extracted from either of those sample types. The paper's findings and limits, for the study overall: The amount of clinical and demographic metadata varied by source and participant and was provided uncurated.

Recombination linked TRBV11-3 to TRBJ2-3, and 9 junctional nucleotides match TRBD1. This TCR derives from a man between 18 and 35 years old with active or convalescent COVID-19. Source material: peripheral blood. The sequenced DNA: TGTGCCAGCAGCACTTTACAGGGGGCTGAAGATACGCAGTATTTT. Translated, it gives CASSTLQGAEDTQYF.